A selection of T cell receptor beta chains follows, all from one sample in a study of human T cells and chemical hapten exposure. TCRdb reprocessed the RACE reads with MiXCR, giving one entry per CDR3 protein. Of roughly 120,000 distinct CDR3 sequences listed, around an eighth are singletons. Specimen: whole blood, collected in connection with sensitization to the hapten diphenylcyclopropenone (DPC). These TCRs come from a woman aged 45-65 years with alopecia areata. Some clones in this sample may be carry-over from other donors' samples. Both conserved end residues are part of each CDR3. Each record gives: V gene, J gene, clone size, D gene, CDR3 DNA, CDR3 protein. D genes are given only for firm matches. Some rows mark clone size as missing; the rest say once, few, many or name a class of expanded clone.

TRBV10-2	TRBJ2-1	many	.	TGCGCCAGCGCCCAGTCAATGGGTCTAGAGCAGTTCTTC	CASAQSMGLEQFF
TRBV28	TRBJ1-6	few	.	TGTGCCAGCAGCCTCTCCGGGACACGACACTTT	CASSLSGTRHF
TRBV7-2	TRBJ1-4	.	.	TGTGCCAGCAGCTCTCGCCGGGAGTCCCATGAAAAACTGTTTTTT	CASSSRRESHEKLFF
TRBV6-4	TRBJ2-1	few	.	TGTGCCAGCAGTCAGTCGGGGAATGAGCAGTTCTTC	CASSQSGNEQFF
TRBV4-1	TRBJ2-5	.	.	TGCGCCAGCAGCCAAGGACTGGGAGAGACCCAGTACTTC	CASSQGLGETQYF
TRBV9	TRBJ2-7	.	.	TGTGCCAGCAGCGTAGGAACAGCGAGCTCCTACGAGCAGTACTTC	CASSVGTASSYEQYF
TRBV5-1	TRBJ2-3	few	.	TGCGCCAGCAGCTTGGGACTCCTGAGCACAGATACGCAGTATTTT	CASSLGLLSTDTQYF
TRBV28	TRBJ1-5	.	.	TGTGCCAGCAATCAAGGGGGTTCTATGGGCAATCAGCCCCAGCATTTT	CASNQGGSMGNQPQHF
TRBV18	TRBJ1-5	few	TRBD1	TGTGCCAGCTCACAACCGGGACAGGGCGGGCAGCCCCAGCATTTT	CASSQPGQGGQPQHF
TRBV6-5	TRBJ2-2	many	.	TGTGCCAGCAGTTTTCTAACCGGGGAGCTGTTTTTT	CASSFLTGELFF